The clone carrying this T cell receptor (beta chain) appeared a single time. This sample was taken from a study of Tregs in tolerant kidney transplant recipients. Thawed PBMCs were FACS-sorted into unstimulated CD4+CD25+CD127- regulatory T cells, CD4+CD25- non-regulatory cells, CD4 and CD8 cells. Measured with immunoSEQ multiplex PCR; TCRdb has only the in-frame clones, and not every one. The table has some 69,000 clones, over 80% seen once. CDR3 size: 13 residues. Trimming removed 4 bases at V and 2 bases at J, with 7 bases between. Germline values: CDR1 SEHNR, CDR2 FQNEAQ (reference sequence). What was sequenced was CD4+ T cells from blood. This sequence joins TRBV7-9 and TRBJ2-3; D not resolved. This sequence originates from a human donor in good health. This CDR3 is CASSWYFTDTQYF. Written as DNA, the CDR3 is TGTGCCAGCAGCTGGTACTTCACAGATACGCAGTATTTT.